This T cell receptor (beta chain) was documented in a study of PD-1 blockade in classical Hodgkin lymphoma. In the study overall: Once every 2 weeks, patients received intravenous nivolumab at 3 mg/kg. Notes on the study in general: It was CD4+ TCR diversity, not CD8+, that rose significantly by C4D1.

About this clone: Its antigen is as yet unknown.

Time point described: cycle 4 day 1 (C4D1), after 6 weeks of nivolumab. Each patient relapsed following autologous stem cell transplantation, and prior brentuximab vedotin exposure differed. Patients showed best responses of complete response, partial response or progressive disease. The V gene's germline CDR1 is MGHDK and CDR2 SYGVNS. Trimming took 5 bases from V and 7 from J, leaving 17 bases between them. This CDR3 has 14 amino acids. Produced via immunoSEQ multiplex PCR; TCRdb's table is partial and in-frame only. The repertoire has some 24,000 clones, approximately 65% of them found once; the top ten carry roughly 27%.

The chain has TRBV25-1 and TRBJ1-2; possibly TRBD1 for D (5 bases). Sequencing used peripheral blood mononuclear cells (PBMCs), obtained before the fourth cycle of nivolumab. The origin of this receptor is a human donor with classical Hodgkin lymphoma. The CDR3 loop is CASSPQTGGSGYTF. The CDR3 DNA follows: TGTGCCAGCAGTCCCCAGACGGGGGGGTCTGGCTACACCTTC.